The T cell receptor beta chain under discussion was sequenced for a study of T-cell memory formation after mild COVID-19. MiXCR, applied by TCRdb to the 5' RACE reads, yields one record per CDR3 protein. The sample consists of around 300,000 distinct CDR3 sequences, roughly 18% of them appearing once. The CDR3 is 15 amino acids. The germline gives CDR1 SGHTA, CDR2 FQGNSA. V trimming: 3 bases; J trimming: 5 bases; junction bases outside the gene matches: 9. V usage is TRBV7-2 and J usage is TRBJ2-5; TRBD2 aligns across 7 bases. This sequence was found in a man between 18 and 29 years old who had mild COVID-19 (a few samples of this study predate the infection). Cell type and time point are not known. What was sequenced was PBMCs or a T cell subset sorted from them (not recorded which). This CDR3 reads CASSLVAAAGETQYF. As DNA, the CDR3 is TGTGCCAGCAGCTTGGTAGCGGCAGCGGGGGAGACCCAGTACTTC.